What follows are 3 T cell receptor beta chains derived from one specimen sequenced in a study of CD8+ T cells in alopecia areata. Described treatment: oral pan-JAK inhibitor, 5-10 mg twice daily. RNA extraction and reverse transcription yielded cDNA as sequencing template. The protocol was immunoSEQ multiplex PCR, while the TCRdb copy is restricted to in-frame clones and leaves out a portion. The sample yields under 350,000 clones, about three fifths seen once. Sequenced material: CD4+ T cells sorted from blood, taken at week 24, from a patient treated with tofacitinib. The receptors stem from a human donor with alopecia areata.

This clone was found many times. The J gene is TRBJ2-1, the V gene TRBV4-2, with D possibly TRBD1 on 5 matching bases. The CDR3 totals 13 residues. Trimming cost V 0 bases and J 13 bases, with 13 bases left between them. Germline assignment: CDR1 LGHNA and CDR2 YNFKEQ. The CDR3, as DNA: TGTGCCAGCAGCCAAGATGCCCCTGACAGACAGTTCTTC. It specifies CASSQDAPDRQFF.

The chain employs TRBV5-4 and TRBJ2-7, with 8 bases matching TRBD1. CDR1 SGHNT and CDR2 YYREEE come from the germline V gene (reference sequence). J was trimmed by 0 bases and V by 5 bases; bases with no gene match: 13. The CDR3 length is 17 residues. CDR3 in DNA: TGTGCCAGCAGACCGGGACAGGTCCCAAGAAGCTCCTACGAGCAGTACTTC. This sequence encodes CASRPGQVPRSSYEQYF.

The chain joins TRBV5-1 to TRBJ1-2, with 8 bases identical to TRBD1. V was pared by 3 bases and J by 4 bases, with 5 bases of the junction left unmatched. Germline V CDR1 and CDR2: SGHRS, YFSETQ. The CDR3 sequence is 14 residues long. In DNA, the CDR3 is TGCGCCAGCAGCTCGACAGGGGCCCTCTATGGCTACACCTTC. Protein sequence: CASSSTGALYGYTF. The full variable domain, rest sourced from reference TRBV5-1 and TRBJ1-2, is KAGVTQTPRYLIKTRGQQVTLSCSPISGHRSVSWYQQTPGQGLQFLFEYFSETQRNKGNFPGRFSGRQFSNSRSEMNVSTLELGDSALYLCASSSTGALYGYTFGSGTRLTVV.